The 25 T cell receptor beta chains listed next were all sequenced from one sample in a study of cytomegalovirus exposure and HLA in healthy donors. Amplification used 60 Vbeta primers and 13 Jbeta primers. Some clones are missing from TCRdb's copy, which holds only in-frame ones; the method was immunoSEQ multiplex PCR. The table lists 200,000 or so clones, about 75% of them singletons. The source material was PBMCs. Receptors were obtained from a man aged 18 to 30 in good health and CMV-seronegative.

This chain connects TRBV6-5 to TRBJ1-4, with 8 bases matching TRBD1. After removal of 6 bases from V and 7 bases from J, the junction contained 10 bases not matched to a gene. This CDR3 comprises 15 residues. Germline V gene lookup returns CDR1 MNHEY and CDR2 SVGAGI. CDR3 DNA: TGTGCCAGCAGGGATATCAGGGGGCTAGGTGAAAAACTGTTTTTT. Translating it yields CASRDIRGLGEKLFF.

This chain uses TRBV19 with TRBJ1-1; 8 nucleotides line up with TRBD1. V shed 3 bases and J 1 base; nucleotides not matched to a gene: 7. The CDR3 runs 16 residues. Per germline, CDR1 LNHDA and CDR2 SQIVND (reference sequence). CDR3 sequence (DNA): TGTGCCAGTAGTATGATGCAGGGGGCTCAGAACACTGAAGCTTTCTTT. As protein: CASSMMQGAQNTEAFF.

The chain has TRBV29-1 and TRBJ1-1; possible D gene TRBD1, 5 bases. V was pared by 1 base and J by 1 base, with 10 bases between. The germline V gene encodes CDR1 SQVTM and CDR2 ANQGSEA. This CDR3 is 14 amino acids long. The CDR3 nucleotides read TGCAGCGTTGAAGTGCGGGGCCAGAACACTGAAGCTTTCTTT. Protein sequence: CSVEVRGQNTEAFF.

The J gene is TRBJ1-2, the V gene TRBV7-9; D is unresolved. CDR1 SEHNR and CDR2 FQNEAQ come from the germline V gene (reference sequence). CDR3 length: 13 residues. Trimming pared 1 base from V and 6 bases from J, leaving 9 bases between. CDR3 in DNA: TGTGCCAGCAGCTTAGATTTGGGAGATGGCTACACCTTC. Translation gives CASSLDLGDGYTF. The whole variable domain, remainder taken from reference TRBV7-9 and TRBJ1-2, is DTGVSQNPRHKITKRGQNVTFRCDPISEHNRLYWYRQTLGQGPEFLTYFQNEAQLEKSRLLSDRFSAERPKGSFSTLEIQRTEQGDSAMYLCASSLDLGDGYTFGSGTRLTVV.

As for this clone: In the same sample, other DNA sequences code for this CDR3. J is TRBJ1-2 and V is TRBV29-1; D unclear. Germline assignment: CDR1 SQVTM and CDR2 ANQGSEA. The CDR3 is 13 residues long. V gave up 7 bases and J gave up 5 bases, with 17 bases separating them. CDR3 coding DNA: TGCAGCGCCTGGGAGAGCTCAGGTTATGGCTACACCTTC. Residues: CSAWESSGYGYTF.

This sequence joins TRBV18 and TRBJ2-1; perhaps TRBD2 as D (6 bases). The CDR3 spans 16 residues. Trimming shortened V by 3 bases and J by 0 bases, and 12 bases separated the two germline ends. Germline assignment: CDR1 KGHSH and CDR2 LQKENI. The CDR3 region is CASSPLEGSSYNEQFF. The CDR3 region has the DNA TGTGCCAGCTCACCTTTGGAGGGGAGCTCCTACAATGAGCAGTTCTTC.

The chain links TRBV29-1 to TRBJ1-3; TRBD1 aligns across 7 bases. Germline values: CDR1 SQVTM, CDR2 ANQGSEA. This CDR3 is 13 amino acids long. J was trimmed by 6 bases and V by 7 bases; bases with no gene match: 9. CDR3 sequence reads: CSAAQGNENTIYF. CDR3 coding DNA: TGCAGCGCCGCACAGGGGAATGAAAACACCATATATTTT.

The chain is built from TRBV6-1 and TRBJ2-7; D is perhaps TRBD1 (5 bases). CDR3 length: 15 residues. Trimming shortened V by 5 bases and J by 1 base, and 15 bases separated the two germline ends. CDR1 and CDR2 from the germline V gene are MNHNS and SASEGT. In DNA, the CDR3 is TGTGCCAGCAGTTCCCTCTTGGGGCAGTCCTACGAGCAGTACTTC. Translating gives CASSSLLGQSYEQYF.

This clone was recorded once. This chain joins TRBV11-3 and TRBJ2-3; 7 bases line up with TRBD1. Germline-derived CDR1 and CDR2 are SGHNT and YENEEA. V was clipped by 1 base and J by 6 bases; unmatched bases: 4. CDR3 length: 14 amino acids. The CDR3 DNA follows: TGTGCCAGCAGCTTAGGACAGGGAAAGGATACGCAGTATTTT. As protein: CASSLGQGKDTQYF.

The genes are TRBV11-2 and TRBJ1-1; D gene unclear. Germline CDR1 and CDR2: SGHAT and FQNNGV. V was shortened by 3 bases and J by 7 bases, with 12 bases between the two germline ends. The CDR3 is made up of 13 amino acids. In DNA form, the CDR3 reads TGTGCCAGCAGCTTTACAGTCCGCCATGAAGCTTTCTTT. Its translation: CASSFTVRHEAFF. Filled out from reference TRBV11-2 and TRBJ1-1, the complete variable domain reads EAGVAQSPRYKIIEKRQSVAFWCNPISGHATLYWYQQILGQGPKLLIQFQNNGVVDDSQLPKDRFSAERLKGVDSTLKIQPAKLEDSAVYLCASSFTVRHEAFFGQGTRLTVV.

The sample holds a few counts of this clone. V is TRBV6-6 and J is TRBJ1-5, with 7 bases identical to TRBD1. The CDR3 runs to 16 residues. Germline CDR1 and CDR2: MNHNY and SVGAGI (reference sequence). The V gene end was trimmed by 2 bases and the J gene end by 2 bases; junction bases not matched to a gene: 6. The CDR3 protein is CASSYRAGGGNQPQHF. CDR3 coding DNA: TGTGCCAGCAGTTACCGGGCAGGGGGTGGCAATCAGCCCCAGCATTTT.

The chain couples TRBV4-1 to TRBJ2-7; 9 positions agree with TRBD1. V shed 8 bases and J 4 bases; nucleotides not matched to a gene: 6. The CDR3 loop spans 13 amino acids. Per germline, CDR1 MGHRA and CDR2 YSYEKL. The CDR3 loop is CASGPGTGYEQYF. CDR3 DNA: TGCGCCAGCGGCCCCGGGACAGGGTACGAGCAGTACTTC.

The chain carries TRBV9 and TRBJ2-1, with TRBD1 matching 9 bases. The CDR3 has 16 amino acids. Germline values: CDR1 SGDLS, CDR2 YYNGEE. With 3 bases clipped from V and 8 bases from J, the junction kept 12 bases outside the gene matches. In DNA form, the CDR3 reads TGTGCCAGCAGCGCTCCTCGGGACAGGGCTTTGGATGAGCAGTTCTTC. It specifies CASSAPRDRALDEQFF.

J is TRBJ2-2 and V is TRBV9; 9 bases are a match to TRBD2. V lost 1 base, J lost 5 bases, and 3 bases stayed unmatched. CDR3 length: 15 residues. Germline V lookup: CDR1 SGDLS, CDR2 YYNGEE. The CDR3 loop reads CASSVSLAGTGELFF. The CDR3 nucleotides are TGTGCCAGCAGCGTATCCCTAGCGGGGACCGGGGAGCTGTTTTTT. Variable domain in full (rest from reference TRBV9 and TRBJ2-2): DSGVTQTPKHLITATGQRVTLRCSPRSGDLSVYWYQQSLDQGLQFLIQYYNGEERAKGNILERFSAQQFPDLHSELNLSSLELGDSALYFCASSVSLAGTGELFFGEGSRLTVL.

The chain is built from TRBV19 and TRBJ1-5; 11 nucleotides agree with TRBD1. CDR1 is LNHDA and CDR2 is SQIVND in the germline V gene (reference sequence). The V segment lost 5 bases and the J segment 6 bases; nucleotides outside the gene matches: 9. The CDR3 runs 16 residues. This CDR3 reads CASSAFGQGAGQPQHF. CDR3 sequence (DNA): TGTGCCAGTAGTGCCTTTGGACAGGGGGCGGGTCAGCCCCAGCATTTT. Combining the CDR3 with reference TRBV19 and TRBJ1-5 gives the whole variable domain DGGITQSPKYLFRKEGQNVTLSCEQNLNHDAMYWYRQDPGQGLRLIYYSQIVNDFQKGDIAEGYSVSREKKESFPLTVTSAQKNPTAFYLCASSAFGQGAGQPQHFGDGTRLSIL.

The CDR3 region has the DNA TGTGCCAGCAGTCAAACACTAACTGGTCCCCTTTCTGAAAAACTGTTTTTT. Amino acids: CASSQTLTGPLSEKLFF. The chain combines TRBV28 with TRBJ1-4; unclear D gene. CDR1 is MDHEN, CDR2 SYDVKM, per germline. The CDR3 spans 17 residues. The V and J ends lost 5 bases and 7 bases respectively, with 23 bases between them.

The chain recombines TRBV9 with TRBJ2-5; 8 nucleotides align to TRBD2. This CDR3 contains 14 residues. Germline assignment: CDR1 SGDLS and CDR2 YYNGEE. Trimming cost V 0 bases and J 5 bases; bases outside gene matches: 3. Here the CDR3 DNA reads TGTGCCAGCAGCGTAGGACTAGCGCAGGAGACCCAGTACTTC. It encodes CASSVGLAQETQYF.

The CDR3: CSVEESGPGQPQHF. CDR3 in DNA: TGCAGCGTTGAAGAGTCAGGCCCAGGTCAGCCCCAGCATTTT. The chain couples TRBV29-1 to TRBJ1-5; D is undetermined. V was cut by 0 bases and J by 6 bases, with 12 bases left in between. This CDR3 has 14 amino acids. Germline values: CDR1 SQVTM, CDR2 ANQGSEA.

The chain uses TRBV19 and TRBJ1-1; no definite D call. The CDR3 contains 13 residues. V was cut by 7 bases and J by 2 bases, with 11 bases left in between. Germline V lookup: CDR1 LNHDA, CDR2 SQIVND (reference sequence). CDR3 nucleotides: TGTGCCAGTAAGAACGCAGAAAACACTGAAGCTTTCTTT. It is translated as CASKNAENTEAFF.

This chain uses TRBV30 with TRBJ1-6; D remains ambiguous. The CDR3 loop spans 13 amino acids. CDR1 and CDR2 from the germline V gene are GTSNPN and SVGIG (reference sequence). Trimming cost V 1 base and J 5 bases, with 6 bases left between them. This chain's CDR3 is CAWSESDNSPLHF. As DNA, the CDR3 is TGTGCCTGGAGTGAATCAGATAATTCACCCCTCCACTTT. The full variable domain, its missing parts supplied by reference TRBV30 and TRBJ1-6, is SQTIHQWPATLVQPVGSPLSLECTVEGTSNPNLYWYRQAAGRGLQLLFYSVGIGQISSEVPQNLSASRPQDRQFILSSKKLLLSDSGFYLCAWSESDNSPLHFGNGTRLTVT.

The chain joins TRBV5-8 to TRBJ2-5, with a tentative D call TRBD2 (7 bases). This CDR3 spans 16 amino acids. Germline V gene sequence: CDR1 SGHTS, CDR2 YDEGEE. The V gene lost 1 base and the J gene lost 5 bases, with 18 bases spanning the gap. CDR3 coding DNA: TGTGCCAGCAGCTTGCTGCGGGGGCCTGTAGAGGAGACCCAGTACTTC. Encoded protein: CASSLLRGPVEETQYF.

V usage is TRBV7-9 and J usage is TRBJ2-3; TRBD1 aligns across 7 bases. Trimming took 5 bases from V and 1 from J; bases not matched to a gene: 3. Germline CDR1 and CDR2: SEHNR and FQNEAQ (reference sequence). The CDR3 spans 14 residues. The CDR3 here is CASSPGTGTDTQYF. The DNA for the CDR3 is TGTGCCAGCAGCCCCGGGACAGGCACAGATACGCAGTATTTT.

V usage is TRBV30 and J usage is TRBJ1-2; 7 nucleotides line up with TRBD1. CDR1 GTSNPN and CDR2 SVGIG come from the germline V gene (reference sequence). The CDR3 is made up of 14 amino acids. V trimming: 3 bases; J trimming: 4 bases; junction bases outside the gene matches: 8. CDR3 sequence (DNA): TGTGCCTGGAGATCGGCACAGGGGATCTATGGCTACACCTTC. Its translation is CAWRSAQGIYGYTF.

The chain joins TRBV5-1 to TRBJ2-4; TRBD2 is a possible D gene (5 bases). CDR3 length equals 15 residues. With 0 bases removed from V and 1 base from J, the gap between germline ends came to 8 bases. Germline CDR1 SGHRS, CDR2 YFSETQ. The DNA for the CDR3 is TGCGCCAGCAGCTTGGGTAGGGAGGCCAAAAACATTCAGTACTTC. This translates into CASSLGREAKNIQYF.

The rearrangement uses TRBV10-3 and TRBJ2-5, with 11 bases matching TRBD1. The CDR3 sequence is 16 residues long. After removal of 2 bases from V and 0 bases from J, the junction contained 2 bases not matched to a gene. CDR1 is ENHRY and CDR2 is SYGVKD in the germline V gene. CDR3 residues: CAISERDRGYQETQYF. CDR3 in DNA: TGTGCCATCAGTGAGAGGGACAGGGGGTACCAAGAGACCCAGTACTTC.